This T cell receptor beta chain originates from a study of T cell changes during pregnancy in multiple sclerosis. The protocol was immunoSEQ multiplex PCR, while the TCRdb copy is restricted to in-frame clones and leaves out a portion. The table records roughly 59,000 clones, about 94% of them present only once. Germline-derived CDR1 and CDR2 are SGHTA and FQGNSA. The CDR3 has 15 amino acids. Trimming left V 1 base short and J 3 bases short, with 13 bases between. The sequence was obtained from a female donor with multiple sclerosis, enrolled in a pregnancy study. The sample here was CD4+ T cells from peripheral blood mononuclear cells, taken before pregnancy. This chain links TRBV7-2 with TRBJ2-7; maybe TRBD2 (6 bases). The CDR3 spells CASSLGRGGNYEQYF. In DNA form, the CDR3 reads TGTGCCAGCAGCTTAGGACGTGGCGGGAACTACGAGCAGTACTTC.